These 26 T cell receptor beta chains were all obtained from the same sample, sequenced in a study of beta chain features in type 1 diabetes. Findings and caveats of the study: TCRB CDR3s from Type 1 diabetes patients were moderately but significantly shorter in all four CD4+ subsets.

Expressed TCRB transcripts were sequenced after all isolated RNA was converted to cDNA. Method: immunoSEQ multiplex PCR; TCRdb's copy keeps in-frame clones and lacks some. The data show about 710,000 clones, with more than 13% seen just once and approximately 0.039% held by the top ten. Their target antigens are unknown. What was sequenced was naive CD4+ T cells from blood. These receptors originate from a man younger than 35 with type 1 diabetes.

This clone was detected only a few times. The chain is built from TRBV30 and TRBJ1-2; D is uncertain. The germline gives CDR1 GTSNPN, CDR2 SVGIG (reference sequence). The CDR3 runs to 12 residues. The V end lost 1 base, the J end lost 8 bases, and 11 bases lay between the germline ends. In DNA form, the CDR3 reads TGTGCCTGGAGTGAGCCAGGAATCGGCTACACCTTC. It yields the protein CAWSEPGIGYTF. The full variable domain, rest sourced from reference TRBV30 and TRBJ1-2, is SQTIHQWPATLVQPVGSPLSLECTVEGTSNPNLYWYRQAAGRGLQLLFYSVGIGQISSEVPQNLSASRPQDRQFILSSKKLLLSDSGFYLCAWSEPGIGYTFGSGTRLTVV.

The J gene is TRBJ1-5, the V gene TRBV6-6; the D is unclear. Per the germline V gene, CDR1 is MNHNY and CDR2 is SVGAGI (reference sequence). CDR3 length: 14 amino acids. Trimming took 6 bases from V and 1 from J, leaving 10 bases between them. CDR3 DNA: TGTGCCAGCAGAAAGGGTGGGAGCAATCAGCCCCAGCATTTT. It encodes CASRKGGSNQPQHF.

V gene TRBV7-9 combines with J gene TRBJ2-1; D is unclear. In germline, CDR1 is SEHNR, CDR2 FQNEAQ (reference sequence). The CDR3 contains 13 residues. V gave up 5 bases and J gave up 7 bases, with 12 bases separating them. The CDR3 coding sequence is TGTGCCAGCAGCCAGAACTCCGGGAATGAGCAGTTCTTC. Protein sequence: CASSQNSGNEQFF.

J is TRBJ1-5 and V is TRBV7-8, with D perhaps TRBD1 (6 bases). The length of the CDR3 is 15 residues. Germline-derived CDR1 and CDR2 are SGHVS and FQNEAQ. Trimming removed 6 bases from V and 4 bases from J, with 16 bases in between. CDR3 coding DNA: TGTGCCAGCAGTTTTGGACAGCCTACTAATCAGCCCCAGCATTTT. It is translated as CASSFGQPTNQPQHF.

This clone was detected only once. This chain uses TRBV7-2 with TRBJ2-3; either TRBD1 or TRBD2 may fit D (5 bases each). Germline CDR1 SGHTA, CDR2 FQGNSA. Trimming took 4 bases from V and 6 from J, leaving 14 bases between them. The CDR3 spans 14 residues. DNA of the CDR3: TGTGCCAGCAGCTCCCGGGACCCCTTGGATACGCAGTATTTT. Amino acids: CASSSRDPLDTQYF. The complete variable domain, with remaining parts taken from reference TRBV7-2 and TRBJ2-3, reads GAGVSQSPSNKVTEKGKDVELRCDPISGHTALYWYRQSLGQGLEFLIYFQGNSAPDKSGLPSDRFSAERTGGSVSTLTIQRTQQEDSAVYLCASSSRDPLDTQYFGPGTRLTVL.

This clone was seen a few times. Other DNA sequences of this sample code for an identical CDR3. The chain links TRBV30 to TRBJ2-3, with D maybe TRBD1 (5 bases). The CDR3 covers 12 residues. Germline V gives CDR1 GTSNPN, CDR2 SVGIG (reference sequence). Trimming removed 5 bases at V and 6 bases at J, with 12 bases between. CDR3 bases: TGTGCCTGGTCGGCAGGGTTGGATACGCAGTATTTT. Translating it yields CAWSAGLDTQYF.

The chain uses TRBV5-1 and TRBJ2-1; D is unclear. Trimming took 3 bases from V and 5 from J, leaving 12 bases between them. The V gene's germline CDR1 is SGHRS and CDR2 YFSETQ. There are 14 residues in the CDR3. The CDR3: CASSSAVENNEQFF. DNA of the CDR3: TGCGCCAGCAGCTCGGCGGTTGAGAACAATGAGCAGTTCTTC.

There are a few counts of this clone. This chain links TRBV30 with TRBJ2-5; D possibly corresponds to TRBD2 (6 bases). The germline CDR1 and CDR2 sequences are GTSNPN and SVGIG (reference sequence). The V gene lost 2 bases and the J gene lost 4 bases, with 17 bases spanning the gap. This CDR3 comprises 15 residues. As DNA, the CDR3 is TGTGCCTGGAGTCAGGACTTCGGGAGAGGAGAGACCCAGTACTTC. As protein: CAWSQDFGRGETQYF. The full variable domain, in which reference TRBV30 and TRBJ2-5 provide the parts outside the CDR3, is SQTIHQWPATLVQPVGSPLSLECTVEGTSNPNLYWYRQAAGRGLQLLFYSVGIGQISSEVPQNLSASRPQDRQFILSSKKLLLSDSGFYLCAWSQDFGRGETQYFGPGTRLLVL.

The genes are TRBV11-2 and TRBJ2-7; D ambiguous. Germline V gene data show CDR1 as SGHAT and CDR2 as FQNNGV. The V and J ends lost 5 bases and 9 bases respectively, with 20 bases between them. The CDR3 contains 14 residues. CDR3 protein: CASSNIVSATGQYF. The CDR3 DNA follows: TGTGCCAGCAGCAACATTGTGTCCGCGACCGGGCAGTACTTC.

The rearrangement uses TRBV30 and TRBJ1-3; D is ambiguous. The CDR3 has 13 residues. Germline values: CDR1 GTSNPN, CDR2 SVGIG (reference sequence). V was pared by 2 bases and J by 0 bases, with 5 bases between. CDR3 loop: CAWSHTSGNTIYF. The DNA for the CDR3 is TGTGCCTGGAGTCACACCTCTGGAAACACCATATATTTT.

The V call is TRBV5-1, the J call TRBJ1-2, with 8 bases fitting TRBD1. The CDR3 has 13 amino acids. In germline, CDR1 is SGHRS, CDR2 YFSETQ. The V and J ends lost 3 bases and 4 bases, in that order; junction bases with no gene match: 2. The CDR3 is CASSSGQGYGYTF. For the CDR3, the DNA is TGCGCCAGCAGCTCCGGACAGGGCTATGGCTACACCTTC.

The chain employs TRBV5-1 and TRBJ2-6, with D uncertain. CDR1 SGHRS and CDR2 YFSETQ come from the germline V gene. The CDR3 loop spans 15 amino acids. The germline V and J ends were trimmed by 1 base and 0 bases, with 5 bases remaining between them. The CDR3 nucleotides read TGCGCCAGCAGCTTGTCAGTCTCTGGGGCCAACGTCCTGACTTTC. It encodes CASSLSVSGANVLTF.

This clone was detected a few times. The gene calls are TRBV29-1 and TRBJ2-1; 7 positions match TRBD2. V was pared by 2 bases and J by 4 bases, with 5 bases of the junction left unmatched. Looked up from germline, CDR1 is SQVTM and CDR2 is ANQGSEA. The CDR3 is made up of 14 amino acids. CDR3 nucleotides: TGCAGCGTTGAAAGGCTAGCGGAATACAATGAGCAGTTCTTC. Amino acid sequence: CSVERLAEYNEQFF.

J is TRBJ1-5 and V is TRBV18; D call uncertain. CDR1 KGHSH and CDR2 LQKENI come from the germline V gene. V lost 3 bases and J 1 base, leaving 13 bases between the germline ends. This CDR3 region has 16 residues. CDR3 bases: TGTGCCAGCTCACCGGGAACAGTGACGAGCAATCAGCCCCAGCATTTT. Its protein is CASSPGTVTSNQPQHF.

The chain carries TRBV30 and TRBJ2-1, with D unresolved. V was cut by 4 bases and J by 5 bases, with 12 bases left in between. Germline V lookup: CDR1 GTSNPN, CDR2 SVGIG (reference sequence). The length of the CDR3 is 13 residues. The chain's CDR3 is CAWTHGSHNEQFF. The DNA for the CDR3 is TGTGCCTGGACTCACGGGTCTCACAATGAGCAGTTCTTC.

The gene calls are TRBV28 and TRBJ2-7; TRBD1 agrees at 8 bases. V shed 4 bases and J 5 bases; nucleotides not matched to a gene: 7. Germline loops: CDR1 MDHEN, CDR2 SYDVKM. The CDR3 contains 14 residues. CDR3 DNA: TGTGCCAGCAGTTCGGGACAGGCGAGACACGAGCAGTACTTC. This sequence encodes CASSSGQARHEQYF.

There are a few counts of this clone. The chain couples TRBV7-9 to TRBJ1-1, with D perhaps TRBD1 (6 bases). The length of the CDR3 is 14 residues. Germline lookup yields CDR1 SEHNR and CDR2 FQNEAQ (reference sequence). Trimming left V 5 bases short and J 1 base short, with 11 bases between. The CDR3 reads CASSTQTGNTEAFF. CDR3 in DNA: TGTGCCAGCAGCACCCAGACAGGGAACACTGAAGCTTTCTTT.

CDR3 nucleotide sequence: TGTGCCAGCAGCCCCAGGGGCAGTCTCTCTGGAAACACCATATATTTT. This sequence encodes CASSPRGSLSGNTIYF. This chain uses TRBV7-9 with TRBJ1-3; possible D gene TRBD1, 6 bases. Germline V gene data show CDR1 as SEHNR and CDR2 as FQNEAQ (reference sequence). This CDR3 has 16 amino acids. Trimming took 5 bases from V and 0 from J, leaving 14 bases between them.

V usage is TRBV18 and J usage is TRBJ2-7, with 10 nucleotides matching TRBD1. Germline V gives CDR1 KGHSH, CDR2 LQKENI. The trim removed 5 bases at V and 0 bases at J, leaving 4 bases unmatched. The CDR3 is 15 amino acids. CDR3 region: CASSARDRGSYEQYF. CDR3 in DNA: TGTGCCAGCTCAGCGCGGGACAGGGGCTCCTACGAGCAGTACTTC.

The sample holds a few counts of this clone. The chain carries TRBV19 and TRBJ1-2; possibly TRBD1 for D (6 bases). This CDR3 contains 13 residues. The germline V gene has CDR1 LNHDA and CDR2 SQIVND (reference sequence). V lost 10 bases and J lost 2, with 14 bases in between. CDR3 nucleotide sequence: TGTGCCACACTTCGGACAGAAAACTATGGCTACACCTTC. This codes for CATLRTENYGYTF.

The CDR3, as DNA: TGTGCCAGCAGCGGGACAGGGTATTCCTACGAGCAGTACTTC. Amino acids: CASSGTGYSYEQYF. The chain is built from TRBV5-4 and TRBJ2-7; 9 bases agree with TRBD1. The trim removed 4 bases at V and 1 base at J, leaving 3 bases unmatched. The germline CDR1 and CDR2 sequences are SGHNT and YYREEE (reference sequence). This CDR3 spans 14 amino acids.

This clone was observed a few times. Other nucleotide sequences from this sample produce the same CDR3. The chain joins TRBV18 to TRBJ2-5, with 8 bases that match TRBD1. The length of the CDR3 is 14 residues. V lost 6 bases, J lost 2 bases, and 5 bases stayed unmatched. Germline lookup yields CDR1 KGHSH and CDR2 LQKENI. CDR3 DNA sequence: TGTGCCAGCTCTCCGGGGACAGGTCAAGAGACCCAGTACTTC. It encodes CASSPGTGQETQYF.

The table lists this clone with a few counts. V is TRBV2 and J is TRBJ2-5; D ambiguous. Trimming took off 5 bases at V and 2 bases at J, with 9 bases between the two ends. The V gene's germline CDR1 is SNHLY and CDR2 FYNNEI. This CDR3 has 13 residues. CDR3 amino acids: CASSRQGQETQYF. As DNA, the CDR3 is TGTGCCAGCAGTCGACAAGGACAAGAGACCCAGTACTTC.

The chain recombines TRBV4-3 with TRBJ1-2, with D possibly TRBD1 on 6 matching bases. Germline-derived CDR1 and CDR2 are LGHNA and YSLEER. CDR3 length: 14 amino acids. Trimming pared 0 bases from V and 8 bases from J, leaving 13 bases between. The CDR3 region is CASSQERGSKGYTF. The CDR3 DNA is TGCGCCAGCAGCCAAGAAAGGGGGTCGAAGGGCTACACCTTC.

The chain uses TRBV7-9 and TRBJ2-1; D is tentatively TRBD1 or TRBD2 (5 bases each). Germline loops: CDR1 SEHNR, CDR2 FQNEAQ (reference sequence). This CDR3 has 13 residues. Trimming pared 2 bases from V and 6 bases from J, leaving 8 bases between. CDR3 sequence reads: CASSLRDVNEQFF. CDR3 coding DNA: TGTGCCAGCAGCTTACGGGACGTCAATGAGCAGTTCTTC.

This clone was found a few times. The chain employs TRBV4-2 and TRBJ2-2; 8 bases match TRBD2. Losses at the gene ends were 1 base for V and 4 bases for J; bases not matched to a gene: 5. From germline, CDR1 is LGHNA and CDR2 YNFKEQ. The CDR3 loop spans 16 amino acids. This CDR3 is CASSQAGGLGTGELFF. The CDR3 nucleotides are TGTGCCAGCAGCCAAGCGGGAGGGCTTGGCACCGGGGAGCTGTTTTTT.